The source of this TCR beta chain is a study of blood T cell repertoires in COVID-19. Study summary: Specimens from acute and convalescent COVID-19 originated in the United States, Italy and Spain.

Germline lookup yields CDR1 PRHDT and CDR2 FYEKMQ (reference sequence). This CDR3 is built from 15 residues. The junction had 3 bases not matched to a gene; V was cut back by 4 bases and J by 0 bases. Repertoires were generated with immunoSEQ multiplex PCR, while TCRdb's copy carries only in-frame clones and drops some. The table shows roughly 110,000 clones, with around 81% occurring only once. The chain employs TRBV13 and TRBJ1-2; TRBD1 aligns across 9 bases. The clonotype originates from a human donor in a cohort sampled during active COVID-19. The sequenced sample consisted of peripheral blood. The CDR3 sequence is CASSYRTGANYGYTF. Written as DNA, the CDR3 is TGTGCCAGCAGCTATAGGACAGGGGCTAACTATGGCTACACCTTC.